This T cell receptor beta chain was captured by sequencing in a study of blood T cell repertoires in COVID-19 (dated by TCRdb to between 2020 and 2021). General notes on the study: The collaborator samples originated in the United States, Italy and Spain and spanned the acute and convalescent phases of COVID-19. The repertoires were released in a freely available public database meant as a resource for research on the immune response to SARS-CoV-2. Where HLA class I and class II types were available, the types were taken from metadata supplied by the sample provider, not from assay-based typing. Sample metadata almost always included a de-identified subject ID, COVID-19 status, age in years and sex. The samples were drawn from two sources: the first 160 participants of the ongoing ImmuneRACE study, and 1,000 to 1,500 subjects contributed by 6 global collaborators. The dataset comprised deeply sampled blood TCRbeta repertoires from subjects exposed to, actively infected with, or recovered from COVID-19. The material from the prospective study consisted of cDNA or gDNA derived from T cells, B-cell-depleted T cells, or PBMCs. Here is what the overall study found, with its caveats: Clinical and demographic metadata were provided uncurated, with the amount varying by source and participant.

Collaborating institutions collected whole blood in K2EDTA tubes following their own protocols. For TCRbeta analysis, collaborators shipped samples in one of three forms: frozen whole blood, isolated PBMCs, or DNA extracted from either of those sample types. Via the germline V gene (reference sequence), CDR1 is PRHDT and CDR2 FYEKMQ. V is clipped by 5 bases and J by 0 bases, and the sequence between their germline boundaries is 17 bases long. The CDR3 runs 17 residues from the cysteine to the phenylalanine. Only the CDR3 part of the read is kept: 51 bases, read in frame from the first base. The immunoSEQ Assay, a bias-controlled multiplex PCR, was used to amplify TCRbeta CDR3 regions from genomic DNA. The paper's data handling went like this. Nucleated cell counts per sample were estimated from amplification of reference gene primers within the assay. Sequence reads were collapsed and filtered to measure the absolute abundance of every unique TCRbeta CDR3 rearrangement. For each sample, productive Simpson clonality was calculated as the square root of Simpson's diversity index across productive rearrangements. TCRdb retrieved this table from immuneACCESS and kept in-frame rearrangements only. Not all clones are present; in checked studies, unresolved V genes account for under half, and no reason is known for the remainder. Clone size and V and J calls were adopted from that table, with D and trimming inferred from the DNA. This sample has a few hundred thousand clones in its table, and around 84% of those were observed once. Approximately 6.8% of the sample is in the top ten clones.

Concerning this clone itself: The target of this receptor is not known. Base qualities are not provided; no much larger clone lies one nucleotide away.

The TCR comes from a woman between 65 and 79 years old with active or convalescent COVID-19. The chain is assembled from TRBV13 and TRBJ1-3; TRBD1 is a possible D gene, resting on 6 matching bases. Sequenced material: peripheral blood. The nucleotide sequence reads TGTGCCAGCAGCCCCTGGACAGAAAGCCACTCTGGAAACACCATATATTTT. Its amino acids are CASSPWTESHSGNTIYF.